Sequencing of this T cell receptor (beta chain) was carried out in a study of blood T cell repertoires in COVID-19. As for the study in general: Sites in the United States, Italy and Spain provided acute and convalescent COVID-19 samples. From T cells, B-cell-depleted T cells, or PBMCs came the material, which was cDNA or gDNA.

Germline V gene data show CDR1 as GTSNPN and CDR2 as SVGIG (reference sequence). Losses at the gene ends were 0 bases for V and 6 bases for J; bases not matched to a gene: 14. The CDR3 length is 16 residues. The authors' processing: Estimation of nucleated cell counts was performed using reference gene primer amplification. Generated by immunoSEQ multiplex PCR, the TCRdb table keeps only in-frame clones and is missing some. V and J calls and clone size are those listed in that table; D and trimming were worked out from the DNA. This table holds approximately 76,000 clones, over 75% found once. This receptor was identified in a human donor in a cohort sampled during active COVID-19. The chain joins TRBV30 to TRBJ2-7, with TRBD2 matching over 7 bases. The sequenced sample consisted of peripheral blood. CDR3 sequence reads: CAWSVTYRPGEGEQYF. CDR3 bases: TGTGCCTGGAGTGTAACGTATCGGCCGGGGGAGGGCGAGCAGTACTTC.